The clone carrying this T cell receptor (beta chain) appeared a few times. Its target is not known. The sample originates from a study of immune cell composition in non-small cell lung cancer. The method was immunoSEQ multiplex PCR; TCRdb's version includes in-frame clones alone and lacks a portion of them. Of 2,000 to 3,000 clones detected, 60% to 80% appear once; the ten largest clones hold about 18%. General study results and limits: Squamous lung tumours showed higher top 10 clone scores and clonality than adenocarcinomas. TIL tumour reactivity correlated with maximal tumour-associated clone frequency in adenocarcinoma.

CDR3 length equals 12 residues. Trimming left V 6 bases short and J 11 bases short, with 16 bases between. Germline V gives CDR1 SNHLY, CDR2 FYNNEI. This sample was shared with a second study, whose subject was CD4 T cells in lung cancer. From that report: Before giving blood, patients had received treatments including platinum chemotherapy, some also nivolumab or pembrolizumab.

Sequencing input: lung tumor tissue. The chain has TRBV2 and TRBJ1-2; D is possibly TRBD1 (6 bases). This clonotype was sampled from a human donor with non-small cell lung cancer. The CDR3 region is CASRGDRPGYTF. CDR3 in DNA: TGTGCCAGCAGGGGAGACAGGCCCGGGTACACCTTC.